This T cell receptor beta chain emerged from a study of cytomegalovirus exposure and HLA in healthy donors. Study context: Earlier results showed 90 million to 120 million unique TCR beta sequences derived from 150 million to 200 million T cells. Regarding the study as a whole: A later analysis linked a missense variant in DCLRE1C to the trimming of TCR beta V and J genes. Equally common other TCR beta chains were less clonally expanded than HLA-associated ones, a later analysis found. Most likely, a cluster of highly shared sequence variants arose as a sequencing artifact.

About this clone: Its specificity is unknown.

The CDR3 spans 14 residues. V lost 5 bases and J 7 bases, leaving 15 bases between the germline ends. Germline-derived CDR1 and CDR2 are SGHDN and FVKESK. Amplification used 60 Vbeta primers and 13 Jbeta primers. Profiled with immunoSEQ multiplex PCR; TCRdb holds only in-frame clones, not every one. Of some 91,000 clones listed, around 80% are singletons. Sequencing was done on a sample of PBMCs. The TCR was taken from a woman aged 55-69 years in good health and CMV-seronegative. This chain joins TRBV14 and TRBJ2-4, with D possibly being TRBD1 (6 bases). CDR3 residues: CASSTRGLVNIQYF. For the CDR3, the DNA is TGTGCCAGCAGCACCAGGGGCCTGGTTAACATTCAGTACTTC.